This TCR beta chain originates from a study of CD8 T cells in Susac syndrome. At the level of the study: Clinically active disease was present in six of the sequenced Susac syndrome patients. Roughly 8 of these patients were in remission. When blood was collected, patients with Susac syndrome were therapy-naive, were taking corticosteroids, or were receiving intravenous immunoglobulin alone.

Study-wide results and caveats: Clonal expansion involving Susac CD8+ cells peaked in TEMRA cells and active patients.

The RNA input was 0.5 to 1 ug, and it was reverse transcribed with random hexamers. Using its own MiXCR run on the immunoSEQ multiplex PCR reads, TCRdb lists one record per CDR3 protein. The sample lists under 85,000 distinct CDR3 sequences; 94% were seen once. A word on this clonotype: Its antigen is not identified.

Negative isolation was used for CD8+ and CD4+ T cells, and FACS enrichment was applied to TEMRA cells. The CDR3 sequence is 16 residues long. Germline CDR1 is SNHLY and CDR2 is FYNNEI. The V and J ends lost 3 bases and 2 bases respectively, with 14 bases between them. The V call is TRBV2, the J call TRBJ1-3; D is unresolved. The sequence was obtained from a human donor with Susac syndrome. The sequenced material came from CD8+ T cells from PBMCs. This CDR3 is CASSDSGRSTGNTIYF. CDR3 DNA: TGTGCCAGCAGTGACTCTGGGCGATCGACTGGAAACACCATATATTTT.